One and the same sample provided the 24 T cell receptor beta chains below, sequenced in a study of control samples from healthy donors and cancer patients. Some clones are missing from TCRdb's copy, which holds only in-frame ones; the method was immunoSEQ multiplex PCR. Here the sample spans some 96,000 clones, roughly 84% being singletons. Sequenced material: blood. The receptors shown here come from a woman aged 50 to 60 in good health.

As DNA, the CDR3 is TGTGCCAGCAGCCACAGGGGAACTCGCCAGCCCCAGCATTTT. Translated: CASSHRGTRQPQHF. The chain recombines TRBV13 with TRBJ1-5; 7 bases align to TRBD1. The CDR3 contains 14 residues. Germline V gene lookup returns CDR1 PRHDT and CDR2 FYEKMQ (reference sequence). V lost 5 bases, J lost 7 bases, and 8 bases stayed unmatched.

CDR3 loop: CASSLEERTTSYGYTF. The CDR3 nucleotides are TGTGCCAGCAGCTTAGAGGAAAGGACAACTTCTTATGGCTACACCTTC. This rearrangement joins TRBV7-9 to TRBJ1-2; the D gene is possibly TRBD1 (5 bases). Trimming removed 1 base from V and 5 bases from J, with 17 bases in between. Germline CDR1 is SEHNR and CDR2 is FQNEAQ (reference sequence). CDR3 length: 16 amino acids.

CDR3 sequence: CASSPVPGYNEKLFF. The DNA for the CDR3 is TGTGCCAGCTCACCCGTCCCAGGGTATAATGAAAAACTGTTTTTT. The rearrangement uses TRBV18 and TRBJ1-4; a possible D gene is TRBD1 (5 bases). Per the germline V gene, CDR1 is KGHSH and CDR2 is LQKENI. CDR3 size: 15 residues. V was shortened by 3 bases and J by 4 bases, with 12 bases between the two germline ends.

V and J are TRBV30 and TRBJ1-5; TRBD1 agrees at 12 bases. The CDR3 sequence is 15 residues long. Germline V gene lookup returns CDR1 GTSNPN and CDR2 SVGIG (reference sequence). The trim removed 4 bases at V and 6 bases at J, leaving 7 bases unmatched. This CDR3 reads CAWNGGQGAVQPQHF. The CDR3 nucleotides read TGTGCCTGGAACGGGGGACAGGGGGCGGTTCAGCCCCAGCATTTT.

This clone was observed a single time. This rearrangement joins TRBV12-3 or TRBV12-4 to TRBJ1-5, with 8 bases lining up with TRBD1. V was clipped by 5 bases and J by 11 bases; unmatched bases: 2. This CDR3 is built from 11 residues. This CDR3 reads CASSATGAQHF. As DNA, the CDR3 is TGTGCCAGCAGTGCGACAGGGGCCCAGCATTTT.

The CDR3 protein is CASHHRGPSDTQYF. The CDR3 nucleotides are TGTGCCAGCCATCACAGGGGTCCCTCAGATACGCAGTATTTT. The chain has TRBV6-5 and TRBJ2-3; 7 bases are a match to TRBD1. Germline V gene data show CDR1 as MNHEY and CDR2 as SVGAGI. V lost 8 bases to trimming and J lost 4 bases; unmatched junction nucleotides: 9. This CDR3 is 14 amino acids long.

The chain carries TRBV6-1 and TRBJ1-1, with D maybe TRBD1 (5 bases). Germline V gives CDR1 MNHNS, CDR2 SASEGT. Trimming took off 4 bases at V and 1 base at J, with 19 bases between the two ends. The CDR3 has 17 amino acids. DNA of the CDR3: TGTGCCAGCAGTGGCCTCGGACACCCGAAGTCGAACACTGAAGCTTTCTTT. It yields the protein CASSGLGHPKSNTEAFF.

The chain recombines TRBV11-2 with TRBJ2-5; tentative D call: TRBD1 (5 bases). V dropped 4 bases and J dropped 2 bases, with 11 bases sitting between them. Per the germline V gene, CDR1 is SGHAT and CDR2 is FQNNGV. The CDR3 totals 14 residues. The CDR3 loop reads CASSSWGLQETQYF. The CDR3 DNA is TGTGCCAGCAGCTCGTGGGGCCTTCAAGAGACCCAGTACTTC.

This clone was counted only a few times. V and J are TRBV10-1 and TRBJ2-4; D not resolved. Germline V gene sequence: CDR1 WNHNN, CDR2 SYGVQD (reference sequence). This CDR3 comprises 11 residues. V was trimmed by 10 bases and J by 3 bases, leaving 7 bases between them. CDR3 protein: CATYNKNIQYF. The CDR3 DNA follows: TGCGCCACCTATAACAAAAACATTCAGTACTTC.

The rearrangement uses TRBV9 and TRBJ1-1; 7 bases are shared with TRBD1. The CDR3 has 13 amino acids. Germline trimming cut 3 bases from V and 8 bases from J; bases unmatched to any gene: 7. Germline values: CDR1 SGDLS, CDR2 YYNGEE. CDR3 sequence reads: CASSGRDSAEAFF. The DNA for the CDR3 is TGTGCCAGCAGCGGGAGGGACAGCGCGGAAGCTTTCTTT. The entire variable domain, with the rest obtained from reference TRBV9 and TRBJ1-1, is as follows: DSGVTQTPKHLITATGQRVTLRCSPRSGDLSVYWYQQSLDQGLQFLIQYYNGEERAKGNILERFSAQQFPDLHSELNLSSLELGDSALYFCASSGRDSAEAFFGQGTRLTVV.

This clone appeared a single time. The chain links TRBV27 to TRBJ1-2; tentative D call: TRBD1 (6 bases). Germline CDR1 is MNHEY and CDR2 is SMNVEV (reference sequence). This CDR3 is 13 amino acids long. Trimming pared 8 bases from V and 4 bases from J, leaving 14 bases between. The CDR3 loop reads CASGGGDGYGYTF. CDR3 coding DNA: TGTGCCAGCGGGGGGGGCGACGGCTATGGCTACACCTTC.

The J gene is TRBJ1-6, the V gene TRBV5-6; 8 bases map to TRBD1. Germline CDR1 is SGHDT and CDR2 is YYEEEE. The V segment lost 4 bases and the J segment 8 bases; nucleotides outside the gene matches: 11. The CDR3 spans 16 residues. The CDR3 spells CASSQTGTGTYSPLHF. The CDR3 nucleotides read TGTGCCAGCAGCCAAACCGGGACAGGAACTTATTCACCCCTCCACTTT.

CDR3 DNA: TGTGCCAGCAGCTTTGGGACAGGGGGGAAGAACACTGAAGCTTTCTTT. It yields the protein CASSFGTGGKNTEAFF. This sequence joins TRBV7-3 and TRBJ1-1, with 11 bases matching TRBD1. CDR3 length: 16 amino acids. Germline CDR1 SGHTA, CDR2 FQGTGA. V shed 3 bases and J 1 base; nucleotides not matched to a gene: 4.

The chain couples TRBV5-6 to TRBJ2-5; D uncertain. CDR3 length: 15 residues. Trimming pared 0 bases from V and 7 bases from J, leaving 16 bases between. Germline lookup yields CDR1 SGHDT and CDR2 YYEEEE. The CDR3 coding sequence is TGTGCCAGCAGCTTGGGGTTGGCGAGTAAAGGGACCCAGTACTTC. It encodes CASSLGLASKGTQYF.

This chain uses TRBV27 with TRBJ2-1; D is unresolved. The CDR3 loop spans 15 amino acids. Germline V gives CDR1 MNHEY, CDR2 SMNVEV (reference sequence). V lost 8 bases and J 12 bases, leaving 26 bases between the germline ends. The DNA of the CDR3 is TGTGCCAGCGCCCCGGGCTACCCCCTGGTCTGGGCGCAGTTCTTC. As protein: CASAPGYPLVWAQFF.

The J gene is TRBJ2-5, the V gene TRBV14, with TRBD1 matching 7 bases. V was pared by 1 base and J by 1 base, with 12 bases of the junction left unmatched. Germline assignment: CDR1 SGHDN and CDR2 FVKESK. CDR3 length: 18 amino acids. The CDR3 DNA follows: TGTGCCAGCAGCCAAGTTACCATTTTGACAGGGTCCCAAGAGACCCAGTACTTC. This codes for CASSQVTILTGSQETQYF. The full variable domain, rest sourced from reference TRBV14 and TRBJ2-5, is EAGVTQFPSHSVIEKGQTVTLRCDPISGHDNLYWYRRVMGKEIKFLLHFVKESKQDESGMPNNRFLAERTGGTYSTLKVQPAELEDSGVYFCASSQVTILTGSQETQYFGPGTRLLVL.

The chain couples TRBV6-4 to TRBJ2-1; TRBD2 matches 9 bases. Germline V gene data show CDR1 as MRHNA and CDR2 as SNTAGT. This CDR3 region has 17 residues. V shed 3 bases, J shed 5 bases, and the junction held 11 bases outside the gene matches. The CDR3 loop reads CASSEWAGAGGNNEQFF. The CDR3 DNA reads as TGTGCCAGCAGTGAGTGGGCTGGAGCGGGGGGTAACAATGAGCAGTTCTTC.

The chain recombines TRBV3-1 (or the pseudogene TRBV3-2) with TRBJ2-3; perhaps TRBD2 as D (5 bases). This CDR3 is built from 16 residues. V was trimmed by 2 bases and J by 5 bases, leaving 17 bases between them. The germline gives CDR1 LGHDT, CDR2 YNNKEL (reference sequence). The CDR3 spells CASSQLDGIYGDTQYF. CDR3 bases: TGTGCCAGCAGCCAATTAGACGGGATTTACGGAGATACGCAGTATTTT.

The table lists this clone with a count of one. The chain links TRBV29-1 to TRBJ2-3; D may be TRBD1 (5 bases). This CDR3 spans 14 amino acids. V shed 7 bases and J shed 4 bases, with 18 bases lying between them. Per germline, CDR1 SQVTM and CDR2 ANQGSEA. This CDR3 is CSAFSGFSADTQYF. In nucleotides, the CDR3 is TGCAGCGCGTTCTCAGGGTTTAGTGCAGATACGCAGTATTTT.

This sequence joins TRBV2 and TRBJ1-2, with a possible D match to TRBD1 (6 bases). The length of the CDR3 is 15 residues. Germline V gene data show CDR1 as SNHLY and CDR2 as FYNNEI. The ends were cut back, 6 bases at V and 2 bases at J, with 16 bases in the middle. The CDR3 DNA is TGTGCCAGCAGCAACTACAGGGAGTCGAACTATGGCTACACCTTC. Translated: CASSNYRESNYGYTF.

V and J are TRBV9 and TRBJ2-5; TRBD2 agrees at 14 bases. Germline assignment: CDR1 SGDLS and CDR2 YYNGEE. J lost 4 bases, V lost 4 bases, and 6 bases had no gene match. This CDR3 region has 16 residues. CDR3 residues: CASSPTGTSGRETQYF. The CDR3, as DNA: TGTGCCAGCAGCCCTACCGGGACTAGCGGGAGAGAGACCCAGTACTTC.

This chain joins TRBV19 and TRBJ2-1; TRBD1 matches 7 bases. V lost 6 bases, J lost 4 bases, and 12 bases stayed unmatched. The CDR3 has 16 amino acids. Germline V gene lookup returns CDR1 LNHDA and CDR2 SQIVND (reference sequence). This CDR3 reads CASSDFSGTAYNEQFF. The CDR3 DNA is TGTGCCAGTAGCGATTTCTCCGGGACAGCTTACAATGAGCAGTTCTTC.

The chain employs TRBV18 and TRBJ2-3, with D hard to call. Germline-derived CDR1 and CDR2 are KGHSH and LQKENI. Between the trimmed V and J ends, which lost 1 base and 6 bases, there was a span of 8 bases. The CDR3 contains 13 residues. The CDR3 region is CASSPRMGDTQYF. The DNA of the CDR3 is TGTGCCAGCTCACCACGAATGGGGGATACGCAGTATTTT.

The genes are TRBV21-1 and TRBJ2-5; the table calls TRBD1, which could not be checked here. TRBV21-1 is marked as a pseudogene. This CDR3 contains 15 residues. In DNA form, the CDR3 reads TGTGCCAGCAGCAAAGAGCAGGGGATACAAGAGACCCAGTACTTC. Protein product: CASSKEQGIQETQYF.